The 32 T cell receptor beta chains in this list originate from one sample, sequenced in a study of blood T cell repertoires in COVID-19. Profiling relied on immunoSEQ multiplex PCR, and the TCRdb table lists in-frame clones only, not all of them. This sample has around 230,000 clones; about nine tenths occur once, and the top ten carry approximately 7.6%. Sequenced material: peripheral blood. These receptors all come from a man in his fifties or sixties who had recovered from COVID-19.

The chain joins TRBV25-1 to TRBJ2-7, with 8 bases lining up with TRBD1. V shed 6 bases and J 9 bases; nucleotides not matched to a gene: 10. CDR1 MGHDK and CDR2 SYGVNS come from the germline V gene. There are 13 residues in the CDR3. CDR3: CASSPAGQVVQYF. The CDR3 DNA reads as TGTGCCAGCAGCCCCGCGGGACAGGTAGTGCAGTACTTC.

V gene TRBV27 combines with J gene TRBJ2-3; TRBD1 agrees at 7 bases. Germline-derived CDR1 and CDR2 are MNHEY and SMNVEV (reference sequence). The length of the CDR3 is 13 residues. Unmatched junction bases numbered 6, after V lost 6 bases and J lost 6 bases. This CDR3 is CASRTGVKDTQYF. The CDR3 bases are TGTGCCAGCAGAACAGGGGTGAAGGATACGCAGTATTTT.

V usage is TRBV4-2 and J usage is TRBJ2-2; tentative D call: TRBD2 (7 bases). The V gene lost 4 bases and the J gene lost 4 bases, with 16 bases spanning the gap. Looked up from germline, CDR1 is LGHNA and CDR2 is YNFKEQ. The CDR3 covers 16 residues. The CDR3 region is CASSPGGGGSTGELFF. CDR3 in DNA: TGTGCCAGCAGCCCTGGGGGAGGGGGGTCCACCGGGGAGCTGTTTTTT.

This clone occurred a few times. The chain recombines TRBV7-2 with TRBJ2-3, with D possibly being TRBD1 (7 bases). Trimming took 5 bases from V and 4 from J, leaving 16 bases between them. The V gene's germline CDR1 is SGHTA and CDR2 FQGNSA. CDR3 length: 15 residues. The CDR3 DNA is TGTGCCAGCAGCCCGTGGCTCAGGGGGGCAGATACGCAGTATTTT. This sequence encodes CASSPWLRGADTQYF.

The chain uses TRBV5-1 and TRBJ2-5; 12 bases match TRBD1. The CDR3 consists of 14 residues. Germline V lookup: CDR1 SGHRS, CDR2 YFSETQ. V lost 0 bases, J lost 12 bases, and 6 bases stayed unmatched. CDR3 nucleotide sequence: TGCGCCAGCAGCTTGGGGGACAGGGGGCGCCCAGAGTACTTC. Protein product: CASSLGDRGRPEYF.

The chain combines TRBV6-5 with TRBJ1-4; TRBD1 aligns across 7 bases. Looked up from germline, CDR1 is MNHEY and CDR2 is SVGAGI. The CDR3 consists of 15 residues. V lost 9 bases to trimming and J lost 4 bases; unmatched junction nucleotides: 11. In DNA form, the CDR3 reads TGTGCCAGTCGGACCGGGACAGTTAGTAATGAAAAACTGTTTTTT. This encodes CASRTGTVSNEKLFF.

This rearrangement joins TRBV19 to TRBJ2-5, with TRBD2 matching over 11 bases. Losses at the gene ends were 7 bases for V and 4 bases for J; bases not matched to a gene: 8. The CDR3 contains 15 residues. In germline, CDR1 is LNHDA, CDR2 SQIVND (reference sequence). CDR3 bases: TGTGCCAGTATGTCCCTAGCGGGGGGCCCAGAGACCCAGTACTTC. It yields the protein CASMSLAGGPETQYF.

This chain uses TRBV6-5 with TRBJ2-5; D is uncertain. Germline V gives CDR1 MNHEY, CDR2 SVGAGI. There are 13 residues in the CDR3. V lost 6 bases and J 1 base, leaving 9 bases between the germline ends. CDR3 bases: TGTGCCAGCAGGCGGAAAATCCAAGAGACCCAGTACTTC. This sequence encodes CASRRKIQETQYF.

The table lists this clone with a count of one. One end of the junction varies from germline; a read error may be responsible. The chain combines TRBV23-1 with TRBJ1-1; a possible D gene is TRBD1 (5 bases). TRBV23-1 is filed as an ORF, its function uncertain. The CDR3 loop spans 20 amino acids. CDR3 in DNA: TGCGCCAGCAATCAATCGCTATGTTTGGGGGGGAGGGTTTCGGACACTGAAGCTTTCTTT. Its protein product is CASNQSLCLGGRVSDTEAFF.

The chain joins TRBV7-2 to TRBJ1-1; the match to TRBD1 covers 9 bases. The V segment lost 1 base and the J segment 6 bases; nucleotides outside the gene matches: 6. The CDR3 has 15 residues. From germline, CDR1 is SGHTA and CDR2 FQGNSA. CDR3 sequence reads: CASSLGQGVRAEAFF. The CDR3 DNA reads TGTGCCAGCAGCTTAGGACAGGGGGTTCGAGCTGAAGCTTTCTTT.

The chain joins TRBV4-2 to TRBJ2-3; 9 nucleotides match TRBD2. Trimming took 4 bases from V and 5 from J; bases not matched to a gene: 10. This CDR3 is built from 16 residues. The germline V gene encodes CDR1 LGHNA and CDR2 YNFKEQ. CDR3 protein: CASSPDPAGGRDTQYF. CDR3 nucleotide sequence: TGTGCCAGCAGCCCCGACCCTGCGGGGGGGCGAGATACGCAGTATTTT.

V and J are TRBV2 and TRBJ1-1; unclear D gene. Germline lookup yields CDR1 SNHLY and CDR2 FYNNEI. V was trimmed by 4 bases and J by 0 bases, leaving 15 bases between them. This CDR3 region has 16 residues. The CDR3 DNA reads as TGTGCCAGCAGTGCCCTCCAGGCCACCATGAACACTGAAGCTTTCTTT. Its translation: CASSALQATMNTEAFF. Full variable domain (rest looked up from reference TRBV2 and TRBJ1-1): EPEVTQTPSHQVTQMGQEVILRCVPISNHLYFYWYRQILGQKVEFLVSFYNNEISEKSEIFDDQFSVERPDGSNFTLKIRSTKLEDSAMYFCASSALQATMNTEAFFGQGTRLTVV.

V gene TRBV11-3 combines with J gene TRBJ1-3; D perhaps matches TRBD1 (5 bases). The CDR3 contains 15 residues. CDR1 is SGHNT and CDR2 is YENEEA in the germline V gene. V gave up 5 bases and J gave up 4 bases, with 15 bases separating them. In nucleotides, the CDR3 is TGTGCCAGCAGCCGAGACAGCTCGTCGGGAAACACCATATATTTT. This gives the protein CASSRDSSSGNTIYF.

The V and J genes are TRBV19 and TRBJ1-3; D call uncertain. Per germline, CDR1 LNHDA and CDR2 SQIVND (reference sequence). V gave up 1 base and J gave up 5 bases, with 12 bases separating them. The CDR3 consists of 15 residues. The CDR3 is CASSIVGGSRNTIYF. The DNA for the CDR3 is TGTGCCAGTAGTATAGTTGGTGGCAGTCGAAACACCATATATTTT. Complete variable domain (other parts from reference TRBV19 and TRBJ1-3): DGGITQSPKYLFRKEGQNVTLSCEQNLNHDAMYWYRQDPGQGLRLIYYSQIVNDFQKGDIAEGYSVSREKKESFPLTVTSAQKNPTAFYLCASSIVGGSRNTIYFGEGSWLTVV.

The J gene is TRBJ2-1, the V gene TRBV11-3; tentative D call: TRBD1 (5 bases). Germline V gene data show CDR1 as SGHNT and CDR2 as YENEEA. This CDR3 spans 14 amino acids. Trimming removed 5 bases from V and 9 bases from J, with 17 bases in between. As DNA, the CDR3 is TGTGCCAGCAGCCCCTATGGCAGGGCGAGTGAGCAGTTCTTC. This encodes CASSPYGRASEQFF.

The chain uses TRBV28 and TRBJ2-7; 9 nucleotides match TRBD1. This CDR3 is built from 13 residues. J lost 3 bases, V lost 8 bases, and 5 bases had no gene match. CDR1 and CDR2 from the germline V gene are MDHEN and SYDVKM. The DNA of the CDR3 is TGTGCCAGCCGGGGGACAGGGAGCTACGAGCAGTACTTC. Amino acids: CASRGTGSYEQYF.

DNA for the CDR3: TGTGCCAGCAGCACCGGACAGGAGATCTATGGCTACACCTTC. As protein: CASSTGQEIYGYTF. This chain joins TRBV5-4 and TRBJ1-2, with 7 bases matching TRBD1. The CDR3 length is 14 residues. CDR1 is SGHNT and CDR2 is YYREEE in the germline V gene (reference sequence). The junction had 7 bases not matched to a gene; V was cut back by 4 bases and J by 4 bases.

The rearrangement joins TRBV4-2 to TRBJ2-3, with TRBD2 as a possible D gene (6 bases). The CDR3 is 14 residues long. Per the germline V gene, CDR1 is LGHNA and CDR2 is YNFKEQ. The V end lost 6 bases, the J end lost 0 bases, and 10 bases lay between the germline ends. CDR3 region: CASRSSGSTDTQYF. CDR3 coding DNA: TGTGCCAGCAGATCAAGCGGGAGCACAGATACGCAGTATTTT.

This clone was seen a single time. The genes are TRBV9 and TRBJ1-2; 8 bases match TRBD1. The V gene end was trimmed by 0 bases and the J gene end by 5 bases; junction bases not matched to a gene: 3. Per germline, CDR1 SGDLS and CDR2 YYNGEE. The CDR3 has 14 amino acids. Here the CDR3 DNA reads TGTGCCAGCAGCGTAGCAGGGGGCCAATATGGCTACACCTTC. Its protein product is CASSVAGGQYGYTF.

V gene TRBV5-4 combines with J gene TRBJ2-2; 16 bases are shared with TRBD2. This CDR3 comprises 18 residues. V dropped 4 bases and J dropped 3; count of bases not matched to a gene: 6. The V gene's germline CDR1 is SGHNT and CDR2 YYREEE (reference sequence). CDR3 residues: CASSPPGLAGGYTGELFF. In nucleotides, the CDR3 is TGTGCCAGCAGCCCACCGGGACTAGCGGGGGGGTACACCGGGGAGCTGTTTTTT.

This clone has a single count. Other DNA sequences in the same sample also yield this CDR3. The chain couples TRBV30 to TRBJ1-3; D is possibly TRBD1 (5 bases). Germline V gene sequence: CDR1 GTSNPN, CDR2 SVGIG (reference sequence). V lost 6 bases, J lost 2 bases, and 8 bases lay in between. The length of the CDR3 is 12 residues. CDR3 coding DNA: TGTGCCTGTCAGACAGCTGGAAACACCATATATTTT. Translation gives CACQTAGNTIYF.

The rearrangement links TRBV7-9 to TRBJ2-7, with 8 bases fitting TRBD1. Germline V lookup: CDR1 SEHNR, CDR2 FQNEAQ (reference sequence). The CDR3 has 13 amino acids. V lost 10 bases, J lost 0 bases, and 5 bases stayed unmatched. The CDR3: CAIWDRSSYEQYF. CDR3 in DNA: TGTGCCATCTGGGACAGGAGCTCCTACGAGCAGTACTTC. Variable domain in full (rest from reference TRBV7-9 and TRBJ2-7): DTGVSQNPRHKITKRGQNVTFRCDPISEHNRLYWYRQTLGQGPEFLTYFQNEAQLEKSRLLSDRFSAERPKGSFSTLEIQRTEQGDSAMYLCAIWDRSSYEQYFGPGTRLTVT.

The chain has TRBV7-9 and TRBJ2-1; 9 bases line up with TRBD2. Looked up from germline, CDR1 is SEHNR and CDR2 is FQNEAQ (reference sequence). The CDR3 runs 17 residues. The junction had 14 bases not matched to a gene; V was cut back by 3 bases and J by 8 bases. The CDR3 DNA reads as TGTGCCAGCAGCTTCTCTCCGTGGCCTAGCGGGGCCCATGAGCAGTTCTTC. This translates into CASSFSPWPSGAHEQFF.

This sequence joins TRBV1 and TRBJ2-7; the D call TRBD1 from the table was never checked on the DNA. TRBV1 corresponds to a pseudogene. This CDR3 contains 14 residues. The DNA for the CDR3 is TGCACCAGCAGCCAAGCCGACAGGGAGGACGAGCAGTACGTC. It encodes CTSSQADREDEQYV.

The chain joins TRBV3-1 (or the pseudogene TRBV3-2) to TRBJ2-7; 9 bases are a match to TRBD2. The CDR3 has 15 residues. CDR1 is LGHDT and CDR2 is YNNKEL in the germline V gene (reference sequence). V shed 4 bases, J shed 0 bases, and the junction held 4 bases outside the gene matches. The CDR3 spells CASSRSGGSSYEQYF. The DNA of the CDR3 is TGTGCCAGCAGCCGAAGCGGGGGGAGCTCCTACGAGCAGTACTTC.

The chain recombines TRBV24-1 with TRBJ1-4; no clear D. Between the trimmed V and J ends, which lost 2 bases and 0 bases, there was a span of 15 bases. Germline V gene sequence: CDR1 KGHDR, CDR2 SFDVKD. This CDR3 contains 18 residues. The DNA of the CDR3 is TGTGCCACCAGTGATTCCCACAGCTCCTATGCAACTAATGAAAAACTGTTTTTT. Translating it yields CATSDSHSSYATNEKLFF.

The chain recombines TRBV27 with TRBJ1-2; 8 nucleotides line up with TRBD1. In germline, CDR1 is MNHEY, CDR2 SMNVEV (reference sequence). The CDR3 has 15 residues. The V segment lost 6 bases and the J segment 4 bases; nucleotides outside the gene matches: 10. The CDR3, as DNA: TGTGCCAGCAGCCCTCTTCGACAGGGGCCCTATGGCTACACCTTC. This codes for CASSPLRQGPYGYTF.

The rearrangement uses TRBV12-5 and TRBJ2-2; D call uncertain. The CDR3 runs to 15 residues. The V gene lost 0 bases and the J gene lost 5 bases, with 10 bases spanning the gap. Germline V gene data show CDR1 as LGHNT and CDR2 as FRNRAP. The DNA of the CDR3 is TGTGCTAGTGGTTTGGTAGTGGCCGCAACCGGGGAGCTGTTTTTT. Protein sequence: CASGLVVAATGELFF. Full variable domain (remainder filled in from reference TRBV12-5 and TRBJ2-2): DARVTQTPRHKVTEMGQEVTMRCQPILGHNTVFWYRQTMMQGLELLAYFRNRAPLDDSGMPKDRFSAEMPDATLATLKIQPSEPRDSAVYFCASGLVVAATGELFFGEGSRLTVL.

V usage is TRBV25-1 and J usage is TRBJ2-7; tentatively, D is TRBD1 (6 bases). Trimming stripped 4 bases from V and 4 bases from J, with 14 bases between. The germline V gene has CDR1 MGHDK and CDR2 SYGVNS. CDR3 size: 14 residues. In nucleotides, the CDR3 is TGTGCCAGCAGTGTCGACAGGCTCGTATACGAGCAGTACTTC. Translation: CASSVDRLVYEQYF.

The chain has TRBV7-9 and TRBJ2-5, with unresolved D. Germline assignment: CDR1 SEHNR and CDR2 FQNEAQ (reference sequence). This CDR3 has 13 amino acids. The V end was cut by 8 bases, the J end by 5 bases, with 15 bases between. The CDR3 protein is CASVVGFLETQYF. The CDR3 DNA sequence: TGTGCCAGCGTAGTCGGTTTCTTGGAGACCCAGTACTTC.

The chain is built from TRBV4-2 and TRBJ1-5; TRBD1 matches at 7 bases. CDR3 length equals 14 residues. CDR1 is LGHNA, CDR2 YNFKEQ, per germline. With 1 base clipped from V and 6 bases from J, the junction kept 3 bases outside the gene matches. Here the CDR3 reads CASSQGQGRQPQHF. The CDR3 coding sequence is TGTGCCAGCAGCCAAGGACAGGGTCGTCAGCCCCAGCATTTT.

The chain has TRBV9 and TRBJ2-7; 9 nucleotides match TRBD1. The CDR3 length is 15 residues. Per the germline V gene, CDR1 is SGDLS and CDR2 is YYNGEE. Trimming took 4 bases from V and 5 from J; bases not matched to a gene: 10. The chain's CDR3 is CASSSSGTGPHEQYF. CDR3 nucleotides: TGTGCCAGCAGCTCTTCCGGGACAGGGCCCCACGAGCAGTACTTC.